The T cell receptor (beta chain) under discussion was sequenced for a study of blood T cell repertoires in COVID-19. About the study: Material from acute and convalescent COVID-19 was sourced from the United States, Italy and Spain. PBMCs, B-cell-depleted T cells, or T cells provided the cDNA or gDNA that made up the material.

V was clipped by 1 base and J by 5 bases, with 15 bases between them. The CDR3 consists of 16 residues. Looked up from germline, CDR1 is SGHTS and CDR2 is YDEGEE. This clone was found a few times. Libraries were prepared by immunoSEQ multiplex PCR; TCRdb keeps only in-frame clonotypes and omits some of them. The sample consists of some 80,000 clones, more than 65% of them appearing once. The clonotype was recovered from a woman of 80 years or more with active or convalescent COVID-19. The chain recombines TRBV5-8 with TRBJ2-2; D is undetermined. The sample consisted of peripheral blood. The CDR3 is CASSLSELGWTGELFF. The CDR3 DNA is TGTGCCAGCAGCTTGAGCGAGCTGGGTTGGACCGGGGAGCTGTTTTTT.